This TCR beta chain was documented in a study of naive and memory T cell subsets. CDR1 SGHAT and CDR2 FQNNGV come from the germline V gene. V gave up 4 bases and J gave up 0 bases, with 13 bases separating them. This CDR3 is built from 15 residues. Two oligonucleotides, mixed equimolar, formed the beta constant-region primer covering TRBC1 and TRBC2. TCRdb re-called the UMI-ligation and nested PCR reads with MiXCR, one entry per CDR3 protein. The table lists some 150,000 distinct CDR3 sequences, around 15% of them singletons. This chain connects TRBV11-2 to TRBJ2-7; possible D gene TRBD1, 6 bases. This TCR came from a human donor in good health. Sample: naive CD4+ T cells from blood. The CDR3 is CASSSDRWSSYEQYF. The CDR3, as DNA: TGTGCCAGCAGCTCAGACAGGTGGAGCTCCTACGAGCAGTACTTC.